The entry below describes one TCR beta chain. These data come from a study of blood T cell repertoires in COVID-19. Whole-study context: T cells, B-cell-depleted T cells, or PBMCs supplied cDNA or gDNA.

The trim removed 7 bases at V and 2 bases at J, leaving 16 bases unmatched. The CDR3 has 18 residues. Clones were sequenced by immunoSEQ multiplex PCR, and TCRdb holds only the in-frame ones, with some missing. The sample yields some 400,000 clones, over 85% seen once. Clinical history as reported by participants underpinned cohort assignment. Sequencing was performed on PBMCs or T cells enriched from blood (not recorded which). The chain couples TRBV23-1 to TRBJ1-4; TRBD1 agrees at 7 bases. TRBV23-1 is an ORF; its function is uncertain. The source of this sequence is a woman aged 30 to 39 who had recovered from COVID-19. This CDR3 is CASIRDSQDYTTNEKLFF. DNA of the CDR3: TGCGCCAGCATTCGGGACAGTCAGGATTATACTACTAATGAAAAACTGTTTTTT.